This entry concerns a single TCR beta chain. The sample is drawn from a study of blood T cell repertoires in COVID-19. Study at large: Researchers got acute and convalescent COVID-19 samples from the United States, Italy and Spain. The analysed material was cDNA or gDNA that came from T cells, B-cell-depleted T cells, or PBMCs.

Clones were sequenced by immunoSEQ multiplex PCR, and TCRdb holds only the in-frame ones, with some missing. The sample records 72,000 or so clones, 85% to 90% being singletons. The CDR3 covers 14 residues. V dropped 7 bases and J dropped 8; count of bases not matched to a gene: 12. The V gene's germline CDR1 is SNHLY and CDR2 FYNNEI. Material: peripheral blood. V and J are TRBV2 and TRBJ1-2, with TRBD1 matching over 8 bases. The source is a woman older than 75 with active or convalescent COVID-19. The CDR3 coding sequence is TGTGCCAGCACCGACCCAGGGGGCCCAGGAGGCTACACCTTC. Residues: CASTDPGGPGGYTF. The full variable domain, rest sourced from reference TRBV2 and TRBJ1-2, is EPEVTQTPSHQVTQMGQEVILRCVPISNHLYFYWYRQILGQKVEFLVSFYNNEISEKSEIFDDQFSVERPDGSNFTLKIRSTKLEDSAMYFCASTDPGGPGGYTFGSGTRLTVV.